These 27 T cell receptor beta chains share one sample of origin, sequenced in a study of blood T cell repertoires in COVID-19. The protocol was immunoSEQ multiplex PCR, while the TCRdb copy is restricted to in-frame clones and leaves out a portion. The repertoire includes 120,000 or so clones, roughly 85% of them detected once, and 3.5% to 5% sits in the top ten. Material for sequencing was peripheral blood. The receptor set was obtained from a man aged 40-55 years with acute or convalescent COVID-19.

The chain uses TRBV19 and TRBJ2-5, with 11 bases fitting TRBD2. Germline CDR1 and CDR2: LNHDA and SQIVND (reference sequence). Trimming removed 5 bases from V and 5 bases from J; junction bases left unmatched: 10. The CDR3 extends over 16 amino acids. CDR3 residues: CASSPSTSGSRETQYF. For the CDR3, the DNA is TGTGCCAGTAGTCCAAGCACTAGCGGGAGTCGGGAGACCCAGTACTTC.

V usage is TRBV19 and J usage is TRBJ1-2; 8 bases align to TRBD1. The germline V gene has CDR1 LNHDA and CDR2 SQIVND (reference sequence). V gave up 5 bases and J gave up 5 bases; unmatched junction bases: 13. CDR3 length: 16 residues. CDR3 nucleotides: TGTGCCAGTAGTTGGACAGGGCCTTTGAAGGAATATGGCTACACCTTC. It is translated as CASSWTGPLKEYGYTF. Full variable domain (outside the CDR3, taken from reference TRBV19 and TRBJ1-2): DGGITQSPKYLFRKEGQNVTLSCEQNLNHDAMYWYRQDPGQGLRLIYYSQIVNDFQKGDIAEGYSVSREKKESFPLTVTSAQKNPTAFYLCASSWTGPLKEYGYTFGSGTRLTVV.

This chain links TRBV5-1 with TRBJ1-1, with D unresolved. Germline V lookup: CDR1 SGHRS, CDR2 YFSETQ. The CDR3 runs to 15 residues. V was pared by 1 base and J by 1 base, with 11 bases between. Written as DNA, the CDR3 is TGCGCCAGCAGCTTGAGACCCGGAGGGAACACTGAAGCTTTCTTT. Translated: CASSLRPGGNTEAFF.

CDR3 DNA sequence: TGTGCCAGCAGCTTATGGGCCCCAACAGGGGCGGGTGCAACTAATGAAAAACTGTTTTTT. Protein sequence: CASSLWAPTGAGATNEKLFF. This chain uses TRBV7-3 with TRBJ1-4; TRBD1 agrees at 7 bases. Germline CDR1 and CDR2: SGHTA and FQGTGA. The CDR3 loop spans 20 amino acids. V shed 2 bases, J shed 0 bases, and the junction held 15 bases outside the gene matches.

The chain carries TRBV6-5 and TRBJ1-3; D is perhaps TRBD1 (6 bases). The ends were cut back, 6 bases at V and 0 bases at J, with 12 bases in the middle. CDR1 and CDR2 (germline): MNHEY, SVGAGI. CDR3 length: 15 residues. The CDR3 DNA reads as TGTGCCAGCAGGAGGACAGCAGTCTCTGGAAACACCATATATTTT. This sequence encodes CASRRTAVSGNTIYF.

CDR3: CASRTATNEKLFF. The CDR3, as DNA: TGTGCCAGCCGGACAGCAACTAATGAAAAACTGTTTTTT. The V call is TRBV19, the J call TRBJ1-4; perhaps TRBD1 as D (6 bases). Trimming stripped 9 bases from V and 0 bases from J, with 8 bases between. The germline gives CDR1 LNHDA, CDR2 SQIVND (reference sequence). This CDR3 has 13 residues. The full variable domain, its missing parts supplied by reference TRBV19 and TRBJ1-4, is DGGITQSPKYLFRKEGQNVTLSCEQNLNHDAMYWYRQDPGQGLRLIYYSQIVNDFQKGDIAEGYSVSREKKESFPLTVTSAQKNPTAFYLCASRTATNEKLFFGSGTQLSVL.

The CDR3 DNA follows: TGTGCCAGCAGTCCAGGGGCGCTAGCTTTCTTT. Protein sequence: CASSPGALAFF. The V and J genes are TRBV2 and TRBJ1-1; a weak D match, TRBD1 (6 bases). This CDR3 spans 11 amino acids. V lost 5 bases to trimming and J lost 10 bases, with 11 bases between them. CDR1 and CDR2 from the germline V gene are SNHLY and FYNNEI. Full variable domain (outside the CDR3, taken from reference TRBV2 and TRBJ1-1): EPEVTQTPSHQVTQMGQEVILRCVPISNHLYFYWYRQILGQKVEFLVSFYNNEISEKSEIFDDQFSVERPDGSNFTLKIRSTKLEDSAMYFCASSPGALAFFGQGTRLTVV.

V usage is TRBV2 and J usage is TRBJ1-2; 8 nucleotides agree with TRBD1. From germline, CDR1 is SNHLY and CDR2 FYNNEI. Unmatched junction bases numbered 12, after V lost 7 bases and J lost 8 bases. The CDR3 runs to 14 residues. CDR3 sequence (DNA): TGTGCCAGCACCGGACAGGGTCTAACGAGGGGCTACACCTTC. The encoded protein is CASTGQGLTRGYTF.

V and J are TRBV30 and TRBJ1-6; 8 bases agree with TRBD1. The CDR3 runs 15 residues. The V gene end was trimmed by 2 bases and the J gene end by 7 bases; junction bases not matched to a gene: 7. From germline, CDR1 is GTSNPN and CDR2 SVGIG (reference sequence). The CDR3 sequence: CAWSPKQGGNSPLHF. The CDR3 DNA reads TGTGCCTGGAGTCCAAAACAGGGGGGGAATTCACCCCTCCACTTT.

The V gene is TRBV6-5, the J gene TRBJ1-2, with 8 bases matching TRBD1. The CDR3 covers 16 residues. From germline, CDR1 is MNHEY and CDR2 SVGAGI. V was clipped by 4 bases and J by 8 bases; unmatched bases: 15. CDR3 in DNA: TGTGCCAGCAGTTTAGGACAGGGAATAACTTCGGGCGGCTACACCTTC. The encoded protein is CASSLGQGITSGGYTF.

The chain combines TRBV11-2 with TRBJ2-3, with TRBD2 as a possible D gene (6 bases). Trimming stripped 7 bases from V and 6 bases from J, with 14 bases between. Germline V gene sequence: CDR1 SGHAT, CDR2 FQNNGV. This CDR3 contains 13 residues. The CDR3 DNA reads TGTGCCAGCACCTGGAGGGTGGAGGATACGCAGTATTTT. Its protein product is CASTWRVEDTQYF.

The chain carries TRBV6-5 and TRBJ2-7, with 8 bases matching TRBD1. The CDR3 contains 13 residues. Trimming cost V 6 bases and J 6 bases; bases outside gene matches: 7. Per germline, CDR1 MNHEY and CDR2 SVGAGI. The CDR3 nucleotides are TGTGCCAGCAGAGAGACAGGGGTAGGCGAGCAGTACTTC. Residues: CASRETGVGEQYF.

The chain recombines TRBV19 with TRBJ1-1; possible D gene TRBD1, 5 bases. Germline lookup yields CDR1 LNHDA and CDR2 SQIVND (reference sequence). The CDR3 is 15 residues long. Trimming left V 6 bases short and J 4 bases short, with 18 bases between. CDR3 sequence reads: CASRWQGGVSTEAFF. The CDR3, as DNA: TGTGCCAGTAGATGGCAGGGTGGCGTTTCCACTGAAGCTTTCTTT.

The chain joins TRBV19 to TRBJ1-4, with TRBD1 matching over 7 bases. J was trimmed by 7 bases and V by 7 bases; bases with no gene match: 9. CDR3 length: 14 amino acids. Germline V gene lookup returns CDR1 LNHDA and CDR2 SQIVND (reference sequence). The CDR3 DNA is TGTGCCAGTAACCCACAGGGGTATTCTGAAAAACTGTTTTTT. This codes for CASNPQGYSEKLFF. The full variable domain, its missing parts supplied by reference TRBV19 and TRBJ1-4, is DGGITQSPKYLFRKEGQNVTLSCEQNLNHDAMYWYRQDPGQGLRLIYYSQIVNDFQKGDIAEGYSVSREKKESFPLTVTSAQKNPTAFYLCASNPQGYSEKLFFGSGTQLSVL.

This sequence joins TRBV7-2 and TRBJ1-1, with D perhaps TRBD1 (5 bases). Trimming took 0 bases from V and 10 from J, leaving 9 bases between them. Germline CDR1 reads SGHTA; CDR2 reads FQGNSA. This CDR3 is built from 12 residues. CDR3 nucleotides: TGTGCCAGCAGCTTAGCGGCAGGGCGAGCTTTCTTT. Translated, it gives CASSLAAGRAFF.

The chain uses TRBV11-3 and TRBJ2-2; 7 bases are shared with TRBD1. The germline gives CDR1 SGHNT, CDR2 YENEEA. J gave up 1 base and V 5 bases, and 4 bases lay outside the gene matches. CDR3 size: 15 residues. Here the CDR3 DNA reads TGTGCCAGCAGCCGGGACAGCCTGAACACCGGGGAGCTGTTTTTT. Translating gives CASSRDSLNTGELFF.

This clone was seen once. The rearrangement links TRBV19 to TRBJ1-1; a weak D match, TRBD1 (5 bases). This CDR3 comprises 14 residues. CDR1 is LNHDA and CDR2 is SQIVND in the germline V gene (reference sequence). V was clipped by 3 bases and J by 1 base, with 9 bases between them. The CDR3: CASSISQGNTEAFF. The CDR3 DNA is TGTGCCAGTAGTATCTCTCAGGGGAACACTGAAGCTTTCTTT.

This clone was picked up one time. V usage is TRBV30 and J usage is TRBJ2-7; 8 positions agree with TRBD2. The CDR3 contains 19 residues. The V segment lost 0 bases and the J segment 0 bases; nucleotides outside the gene matches: 16. CDR1 is GTSNPN, CDR2 SVGIG, per germline (reference sequence). The CDR3 reads CAWSVRGGMTNFHSYEQYF. The CDR3 DNA reads as TGTGCCTGGAGTGTACGCGGGGGGATGACTAACTTTCACTCCTACGAGCAGTACTTC.

The chain links TRBV30 to TRBJ1-4, with a weak D call TRBD1 (5 bases). The V gene lost 7 bases and the J gene lost 8 bases, with 20 bases spanning the gap. The CDR3 has 14 residues. CDR1 and CDR2 from the germline V gene are GTSNPN and SVGIG (reference sequence). The CDR3 nucleotides read TGTGCCTCCCGAGATCCCTCGGGGGGAGAAAAACTGTTTTTT. Its translation: CASRDPSGGEKLFF.

The chain is built from TRBV30 and TRBJ1-3; D unclear. With 2 bases removed from V and 0 bases from J, the gap between germline ends came to 14 bases. CDR1 GTSNPN and CDR2 SVGIG come from the germline V gene (reference sequence). CDR3 length equals 16 residues. In DNA, the CDR3 is TGTGCCTGGAGTTCCGAGGACTTATACTCTGGAAACACCATATATTTT. Protein sequence: CAWSSEDLYSGNTIYF.

In its sample, this clone was seen a few times. The genes are TRBV6-5 and TRBJ1-5, with unresolved D. Trimming took 7 bases from V and 0 from J, leaving 10 bases between them. Germline values: CDR1 MNHEY, CDR2 SVGAGI. The CDR3 spans 14 residues. This CDR3 reads CASKPAVSNQPQHF. Written as DNA, the CDR3 is TGTGCCAGCAAACCGGCGGTTAGCAATCAGCCCCAGCATTTT.

The chain links TRBV11-2 to TRBJ2-7; TRBD1 aligns across 8 bases. Germline V gene lookup returns CDR1 SGHAT and CDR2 FQNNGV. The CDR3 contains 13 residues. The ends lost 10 bases at V and 5 bases at J; junction bases unmatched: 10. The CDR3 region has the DNA TGTGCCACCGCAGCGGACAGGGACAACGAGCAGTACTTC. This codes for CATAADRDNEQYF.

This chain links TRBV6-2 or TRBV6-3 with TRBJ1-2; D call uncertain. Trimming stripped 2 bases from V and 8 bases from J, with 9 bases between. CDR3 length equals 12 residues. Germline CDR1 is MNHEY and CDR2 is SVGEGT. CDR3 region: CASSYEPWGYTF. The CDR3, as DNA: TGTGCCAGCAGTTACGAGCCGTGGGGCTACACCTTC.

The chain combines TRBV5-4 with TRBJ2-1, with TRBD1 matching 11 bases. CDR1 and CDR2 from the germline V gene are SGHNT and YYREEE (reference sequence). V was clipped by 6 bases and J by 10 bases; unmatched bases: 18. This CDR3 comprises 17 residues. CDR3 in DNA: TGTGCCAGCATAAAGAGTCAAACGGGACAGGGGGTTCAAGAGCAGTTCTTC. Translating gives CASIKSQTGQGVQEQFF.

The J gene is TRBJ2-7, the V gene TRBV15, with 10 positions matching TRBD1. Looked up from germline, CDR1 is LNHNV and CDR2 is YYDKDF (reference sequence). Losses at the gene ends were 2 bases for V and 1 base for J; bases not matched to a gene: 11. This CDR3 contains 18 residues. In DNA form, the CDR3 reads TGTGCCACCAGCAGACCCAGAGACAGGGGGCCCCCTTCCTACGAGCAGTACTTC. It translates to CATSRPRDRGPPSYEQYF.

The chain's CDR3 is CASSQDRGRRSHGYTF. CDR3 coding DNA: TGCGCCAGCAGCCAAGATCGAGGCCGGAGGAGCCATGGCTACACCTTC. This chain links TRBV4-3 with TRBJ1-2, with unresolved D. The CDR3 has 16 residues. Germline V gene lookup returns CDR1 LGHNA and CDR2 YSLEER. Deletions cut 0 bases from V and 6 bases from J, with 17 bases between.

The gene calls are TRBV5-5 and TRBJ2-5; D might be TRBD1 (6 bases). The CDR3 extends over 14 amino acids. V lost 4 bases, J lost 1 base, and 11 bases lay in between. CDR1 SGHKS and CDR2 YYEKEE come from the germline V gene (reference sequence). The DNA of the CDR3 is TGTGCCAGCAGCCACGGGACACTCCAAGAGACCCAGTACTTC. Protein: CASSHGTLQETQYF.